These 25 T cell receptor beta chains came from one sample sequenced in a study of blood T cell repertoires in COVID-19. Repertoires were generated with immunoSEQ multiplex PCR, while TCRdb's copy carries only in-frame clones and drops some. The sample contains about 120,000 clones, 70% to 90% of which appear only once. Sequencing used peripheral blood. The receptors stem from a man aged 40-50 years with acute or convalescent COVID-19.

The chain links TRBV30 to TRBJ1-5; D not certain. Per germline, CDR1 GTSNPN and CDR2 SVGIG (reference sequence). The ends were cut back, 2 bases at V and 0 bases at J, with 8 bases in the middle. The CDR3 contains 14 residues. CDR3 DNA: TGTGCCTGGAGTACCCAGATTAGCAATCAGCCCCAGCATTTT. It specifies CAWSTQISNQPQHF.

The V and J genes are TRBV20-1 and TRBJ2-7; the match to TRBD2 covers 12 bases. V lost 3 bases and J lost 7; bases outside the gene matches: 10. Germline CDR1 and CDR2: DFQATT and SNEGSKA (reference sequence). This CDR3 contains 15 residues. The CDR3 loop reads CSASQSSGRAWEQYF. For the CDR3, the DNA is TGCAGTGCTAGTCAATCTAGCGGGAGGGCCTGGGAGCAGTACTTC.

The chain is built from TRBV7-9 and TRBJ1-6; D not certain. Trimming shortened V by 0 bases and J by 10 bases, and 13 bases separated the two germline ends. This CDR3 spans 15 amino acids. Looked up from germline, CDR1 is SEHNR and CDR2 is FQNEAQ (reference sequence). The chain's CDR3 is CASSLAQGGGSPLHF. CDR3 nucleotide sequence: TGTGCCAGCAGCTTAGCGCAAGGAGGCGGGTCACCCCTCCACTTT. The full variable domain, in which reference TRBV7-9 and TRBJ1-6 provide the parts outside the CDR3, is DTGVSQNPRHKITKRGQNVTFRCDPISEHNRLYWYRQTLGQGPEFLTYFQNEAQLEKSRLLSDRFSAERPKGSFSTLEIQRTEQGDSAMYLCASSLAQGGGSPLHFGNGTRLTVT.

CDR3 nucleotides: TGCGCCAGCGGCCGGGACAGGGGCTACGAGCAGTACTTC. This sequence encodes CASGRDRGYEQYF. The chain couples TRBV4-1 to TRBJ2-7; 10 bases align to TRBD1. V shed 8 bases and J 3 bases; nucleotides not matched to a gene: 4. CDR1 and CDR2 from the germline V gene are MGHRA and YSYEKL. The CDR3 has 13 residues.

The chain couples TRBV11-2 to TRBJ2-2; 9 positions agree with TRBD2. The germline V gene has CDR1 SGHAT and CDR2 FQNNGV. V lost 4 bases to trimming and J lost 6 bases; unmatched junction nucleotides: 9. The CDR3 runs to 16 residues. The CDR3 coding sequence is TGTGCCAGCAGCTCGGCAGCGGGAGGAGGTTCCGGGGAGCTGTTTTTT. It encodes CASSSAAGGGSGELFF.

The DNA of the CDR3 is TGCGCCAGCAGCCTCGAGATTACAGGGGACGGCGCTTTCTTT. Protein sequence: CASSLEITGDGAFF. The chain employs TRBV4-1 and TRBJ1-1; 7 bases align to TRBD1. Germline trimming cut 4 bases from V and 11 bases from J; bases unmatched to any gene: 13. From germline, CDR1 is MGHRA and CDR2 YSYEKL. The CDR3 is 14 residues long.

The J gene is TRBJ2-1, the V gene TRBV7-2, with TRBD2 matching 10 bases. The J segment lost 0 bases and the V segment lost 5 bases, leaving 7 bases of the junction unmatched. The germline V gene has CDR1 SGHTA and CDR2 FQGNSA. The CDR3 sequence is 17 residues long. CDR3 sequence reads: CASSPLAGLSSYNEQFF. DNA of the CDR3: TGTGCCAGCAGCCCACTAGCGGGACTTAGCTCCTACAATGAGCAGTTCTTC.

The V and J genes are TRBV19 and TRBJ1-1; the D is unclear. In germline, CDR1 is LNHDA, CDR2 SQIVND (reference sequence). The CDR3 is made up of 14 amino acids. V was pared by 3 bases and J by 1 base, with 9 bases between. DNA for the CDR3: TGTGCCAGTAGTATGATTGGCTCGAACACTGAAGCTTTCTTT. Translation gives CASSMIGSNTEAFF.

The rearrangement links TRBV12-3 or TRBV12-4 to TRBJ2-7, with unresolved D. With 1 base removed from V and 5 bases from J, the gap between germline ends came to 9 bases. The CDR3 runs to 13 residues. This CDR3 is CASSLDSPHEQYF. CDR3 bases: TGTGCCAGCAGTTTAGACAGCCCCCACGAGCAGTACTTC.

The V and J genes are TRBV7-8 and TRBJ2-1, with no clear D. Between the trimmed V and J ends, which lost 2 bases and 6 bases, there was a span of 8 bases. Looked up from germline, CDR1 is SGHVS and CDR2 is FQNEAQ. The CDR3 is 13 amino acids. CDR3 residues: CASSLNEVNEQFF. In DNA, the CDR3 is TGTGCCAGCAGCTTAAACGAGGTCAATGAGCAGTTCTTC.

CDR3 DNA sequence: TGTGCCAGCAGCCCCCTACTAGCGGATAGCTCCTACAATGAGCAGTTCTTC. It encodes CASSPLLADSSYNEQFF. This chain links TRBV14 with TRBJ2-1, with 8 bases aligning to TRBD2. Per the germline V gene, CDR1 is SGHDN and CDR2 is FVKESK. The CDR3 covers 17 residues. The V gene end was trimmed by 4 bases and the J gene end by 0 bases; junction bases not matched to a gene: 8. The full variable domain, rest sourced from reference TRBV14 and TRBJ2-1, is EAGVTQFPSHSVIEKGQTVTLRCDPISGHDNLYWYRRVMGKEIKFLLHFVKESKQDESGMPNNRFLAERTGGTYSTLKVQPAELEDSGVYFCASSPLLADSSYNEQFFGPGTRLTVL.

The chain links TRBV11-2 to TRBJ2-1; TRBD1 matches 8 bases. The germline CDR1 and CDR2 sequences are SGHAT and FQNNGV. V trimming: 5 bases; J trimming: 8 bases; junction bases outside the gene matches: 17. This CDR3 is built from 17 residues. The CDR3 loop reads CASSPGQGGFGGYEQFF. The CDR3, as DNA: TGTGCCAGCAGCCCTGGACAGGGCGGCTTCGGGGGCTATGAGCAGTTCTTC.

The chain combines TRBV3-1 (or the pseudogene TRBV3-2) with TRBJ1-1; a possible D gene is TRBD1 (5 bases). Germline-derived CDR1 and CDR2 are LGHDT and YNNKEL (reference sequence). V shed 4 bases and J shed 4 bases, with 13 bases lying between them. This CDR3 comprises 14 residues. CDR3 sequence: CASSPQGPFTEAFF. The CDR3 DNA sequence: TGTGCCAGCAGCCCCCAGGGCCCCTTCACTGAAGCTTTCTTT.

This chain uses TRBV7-9 with TRBJ1-4; 7 nucleotides agree with TRBD1. The V segment lost 5 bases and the J segment 5 bases; nucleotides outside the gene matches: 11. This CDR3 has 16 residues. Germline V gene lookup returns CDR1 SEHNR and CDR2 FQNEAQ (reference sequence). CDR3 sequence: CASSPIPGQSNEKLFF. The DNA of the CDR3 is TGTGCCAGCAGCCCAATACCGGGACAGTCAAATGAAAAACTGTTTTTT.

The chain uses TRBV3-1 (or the pseudogene TRBV3-2) and TRBJ1-1, with D tentatively TRBD1 (5 bases). V was cut by 4 bases and J by 1 base, with 13 bases left in between. Germline CDR1 reads LGHDT; CDR2 reads YNNKEL (reference sequence). The length of the CDR3 is 15 residues. The chain's CDR3 is CASSPGGLRNTEAFF. In DNA, the CDR3 is TGTGCCAGCAGCCCCGGGGGATTGAGGAACACTGAAGCTTTCTTT.

This rearrangement joins TRBV30 to TRBJ1-5, with D maybe TRBD1 (5 bases). This CDR3 is 16 amino acids long. The V end lost 5 bases, the J end lost 0 bases, and 17 bases lay between the germline ends. The germline gives CDR1 GTSNPN, CDR2 SVGIG (reference sequence). The CDR3 loop is CAWGRRGQPSNQPQHF. CDR3 nucleotides: TGTGCCTGGGGACGAAGGGGCCAACCTAGCAATCAGCCCCAGCATTTT.

V is TRBV7-8 and J is TRBJ2-2, with 10 positions matching TRBD1. V shed 3 bases and J 7 bases; nucleotides not matched to a gene: 2. Germline CDR1 and CDR2: SGHVS and FQNEAQ. This CDR3 is built from 14 residues. The CDR3 reads CASSFRDRGGELFF. DNA of the CDR3: TGTGCCAGCAGCTTCCGGGACAGGGGCGGGGAGCTGTTTTTT.

The genes are TRBV7-6 and TRBJ1-2; 8 nucleotides match TRBD1. CDR1 is SGHVS and CDR2 is FNYEAQ in the germline V gene. The V segment lost 0 bases and the J segment 6 bases; nucleotides outside the gene matches: 0. The CDR3 sequence is 13 residues long. CDR3 DNA: TGTGCCAGCAGCTTAGCGACAGGGGATGGCTACACCTTC. Translating it yields CASSLATGDGYTF.

This chain joins TRBV5-1 and TRBJ2-3; D uncertain. From germline, CDR1 is SGHRS and CDR2 YFSETQ. The CDR3 spans 15 residues. V was pared by 5 bases and J by 0 bases, with 13 bases between. The CDR3 DNA reads TGCGCCAGCAGGCCTAGGATCACTAGCACAGATACGCAGTATTTT. Translation: CASRPRITSTDTQYF.

V is TRBV27 and J is TRBJ2-2, with 10 bases matching TRBD2. This CDR3 spans 15 amino acids. V lost 6 bases and J lost 5; bases outside the gene matches: 6. The germline V gene has CDR1 MNHEY and CDR2 SMNVEV (reference sequence). CDR3 sequence: CASRVAGGQTGELFF. CDR3 sequence (DNA): TGTGCCAGCAGAGTAGCGGGAGGCCAAACCGGGGAGCTGTTTTTT.

The chain recombines TRBV24-1 with TRBJ1-4; 8 nucleotides agree with TRBD1. V dropped 6 bases and J dropped 8; count of bases not matched to a gene: 7. Germline CDR1 and CDR2: KGHDR and SFDVKD. CDR3 length equals 14 residues. Here the CDR3 DNA reads TGTGCCACCAGTCCCGGACAGGGACGGGAAAAACTGTTTTTT. This gives the protein CATSPGQGREKLFF.

J is TRBJ1-5 and V is TRBV15; D gene uncertain. V lost 1 base and J lost 5, with 12 bases in between. The CDR3 consists of 15 residues. Germline values: CDR1 LNHNV, CDR2 YYDKDF (reference sequence). The CDR3 here is CATSRAADSDQPQHF. CDR3 nucleotide sequence: TGTGCCACCAGCAGAGCGGCGGACTCTGATCAGCCCCAGCATTTT. Together with reference TRBV15 and TRBJ1-5, the CDR3 gives the full variable domain: DAMVIQNPRYQVTQFGKPVTLSCSQTLNHNVMYWYQQKSSQAPKLLFHYYDKDFNNEADTPDNFQSRRPNTSFCFLDIRSPGLGDTAMYLCATSRAADSDQPQHFGDGTRLSIL.

The rearrangement links TRBV5-1 to TRBJ2-2; perhaps TRBD1 as D (6 bases). V lost 0 bases to trimming and J lost 1 base, with 13 bases between them. The CDR3 runs 17 residues. The germline V gene has CDR1 SGHRS and CDR2 YFSETQ. CDR3 DNA sequence: TGCGCCAGCAGCTTGGTAGCCCCGGGACAGAACACCGGGGAGCTGTTTTTT. Protein: CASSLVAPGQNTGELFF.

The gene calls are TRBV9 and TRBJ1-5, with TRBD1 as a possible D gene (6 bases). CDR3 length: 14 amino acids. Trimming took 2 bases from V and 0 from J, leaving 6 bases between them. Germline-derived CDR1 and CDR2 are SGDLS and YYNGEE. The CDR3 reads CASSVGASNQPQHF. The CDR3 DNA is TGTGCCAGCAGCGTGGGGGCTAGCAATCAGCCCCAGCATTTT.

The CDR3 region has the DNA TGTGCCAGCAGTCGAGTCCAGGGGGAAGCTTTCTTT. It encodes CASSRVQGEAFF. The V gene is TRBV6-6, the J gene TRBJ1-1, with a weak D call TRBD1 (6 bases). The CDR3 covers 12 residues. V was cut by 5 bases and J by 8 bases, with 12 bases left in between. Germline V gene lookup returns CDR1 MNHNY and CDR2 SVGAGI (reference sequence).